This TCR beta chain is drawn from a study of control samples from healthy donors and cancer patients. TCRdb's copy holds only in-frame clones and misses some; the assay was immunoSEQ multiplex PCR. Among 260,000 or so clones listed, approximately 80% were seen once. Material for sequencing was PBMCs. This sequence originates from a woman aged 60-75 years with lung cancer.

CDR3 sequence: CASSQGGVSRNAGELFF. The CDR3, as DNA: TGTGCCAGCAGCCAAGGGGGAGTCTCCCGGAATGCCGGGGAGCTGTTTTTT. The chain employs TRBV3-1 (or the pseudogene TRBV3-2) and TRBJ2-2; D is possibly TRBD2 (5 bases). The germline CDR1 and CDR2 sequences are LGHDT and YNNKEL (reference sequence). Trimming stripped 1 base from V and 6 bases from J, with 18 bases between. There are 17 residues in the CDR3.